These 31 T cell receptor beta chains came from one sample sequenced in a study of T cell clonality in common variable immunodeficiency. These TCRs are of unknown antigen specificity. The table came from immunoSEQ multiplex PCR; TCRdb's copy has only in-frame clones and leaves some out. The sample gives fewer than 25,000 clones, none seen only once, and the top ten clones hold around 25%. Study results and limitations: Fewer deletions and N-nucleotide insertions were reportedly seen in common variable immunodeficiency TCR beta sequences.

The sequencing sample was made of peripheral blood mononuclear cells. These receptors came from a human donor with common variable immunodeficiency.

The sequenced CDR3 bases are TGTGCCAGCTCACGGACAGGGCAAGGC. This sequence encodes CASSRTGQG. The whole CDR3 is CASSRTGQGYTF. The chain couples TRBV18 to TRBJ1-2; 8 bases are shared with TRBD1. The read ends 3 residues early relative to the CDR3; the germline J gene fills the gap. Germline CDR1 is KGHSH and CDR2 is LQKENI. CDR3 length: 12 residues. The full variable domain, completed using reference TRBV18 and TRBJ1-2, is NAGVMQNPRHLVRRRGQEARLRCSPMKGHSHVYWYRQLPEEGLKFMVYLQKENIIDESGMPKERFSAEFPKEGPSILRIQQVVRGDSAAYFCASSRTGQGYTFGSGTRLTVV.

This clone has a handful of counts. The read stops 3 residues short of the end of the CDR3; the missing end is completed from the germline J gene. The gene calls are TRBV19 and TRBJ1-1; D remains unclear. Germline lookup yields CDR1 LNHDA and CDR2 SQIVND (reference sequence). CDR3 length: 16 residues. V was pared by 1 base and J by 0 bases, with 12 bases between. Here the CDR3 reads CASSIGRVRVNTEAFF. CDR3 DNA, as far as it was read: TGTGCCAGTAGTATAGGGAGGGTGAGGGTGAACACTGAA.

Notes on this clone: The read ends 3 residues before the CDR3 terminus; that terminus is restored from the germline J gene. The chain is built from TRBV5-1 and TRBJ2-1; TRBD1 aligns across 7 bases. This CDR3 comprises 18 residues. The V segment lost 0 bases and the J segment 2 bases; nucleotides outside the gene matches: 11. Germline assignment: CDR1 SGHRS and CDR2 YFSETQ. CDR3 DNA (partial): TGCGCCAGCAGCTTGGAGGGTGTGAACCAGGGGGCCTACAATGAG. Its translation: CASSLEGVNQGAYNE. The entire CDR3 sequence reads CASSLEGVNQGAYNEQFF.

There are many counts of this clone. Read data end 3 residues before the CDR3 end; the end is taken from the germline J gene. The V and J genes are TRBV2 and TRBJ2-1, with D possibly TRBD1 on 6 matching bases. Trimming took off 9 bases at V and 8 bases at J, with 11 bases between the two ends. The CDR3 contains 11 residues. Germline assignment: CDR1 SNHLY and CDR2 FYNNEI. This CDR3 is CARQGSDEQFF. The CDR3 bases that were read are TGTGCCAGACAGGGATCCGATGAG. Variable domain in full (rest from reference TRBV2 and TRBJ2-1): EPEVTQTPSHQVTQMGQEVILRCVPISNHLYFYWYRQILGQKVEFLVSFYNNEISEKSEIFDDQFSVERPDGSNFTLKIRSTKLEDSAMYFCARQGSDEQFFGPGTRLTVL.

This clone was seen more than once but under ten times. Incomplete CDR3 DNA: TGCAGTGCTCCACTAGCGGGGGTTACCAATGAG. Protein product: CSAPLAGVTNE. The whole CDR3 reads CSAPLAGVTNEQFF. The V call is TRBV20-1, the J call TRBJ2-1; 11 bases fit TRBD2. The sequence runs out 3 residues before the end of the CDR3; the remainder is reconstructed from the germline J gene. V lost 5 bases and J lost 6; bases outside the gene matches: 6. CDR3 length equals 14 residues. From germline, CDR1 is DFQATT and CDR2 SNEGSKA (reference sequence).

This clone has a handful of counts. The read finishes 3 residues shy of the CDR3 end, and the germline J gene is used to complete it. The chain carries TRBV6-2 or TRBV6-3 and TRBJ1-5; D call uncertain. CDR3 length equals 13 residues. The germline CDR1 and CDR2 sequences are MNHEY and SVGEGT. V dropped 7 bases and J dropped 0 bases, with 7 bases sitting between them. CDR3 sequence reads: CASNPISNQPQHF. Incomplete CDR3 DNA: TGTGCCAGCAACCCTATTAGCAATCAGCCC.

Turning to this clone: The DNA ends 3 residues before the CDR3 does, and the rest of the CDR3 is filled in from the germline J gene. V gene TRBV7-2 combines with J gene TRBJ1-3; no firm D call. The germline CDR1 and CDR2 sequences are SGHTA and FQGNSA. V was cut by 2 bases and J by 0 bases, with 5 bases left in between. This CDR3 contains 14 residues. CDR3 bases read: TGTGCCAGCAGCTTATGGGCCTCTGGAAACACC. This sequence encodes CASSLWASGNT. In full, the CDR3 reads CASSLWASGNTIYF.

Points on this clone: From the germline J gene comes the end of the CDR3, since the read stops 3 residues before it. The chain is built from TRBV19 and TRBJ1-1, with D maybe TRBD1 (6 bases). V gave up 5 bases and J gave up 4 bases, with 17 bases separating them. Germline V CDR1 and CDR2: LNHDA, SQIVND (reference sequence). CDR3 length equals 15 residues. Partial CDR3 DNA: TGTGCCAGTAGTTTTCGTGGGGACAAACCCACTGAA. Its protein product is CASSFRGDKPTE. The entire CDR3 reads CASSFRGDKPTEAFF. Complete variable domain (other parts from reference TRBV19 and TRBJ1-1): DGGITQSPKYLFRKEGQNVTLSCEQNLNHDAMYWYRQDPGQGLRLIYYSQIVNDFQKGDIAEGYSVSREKKESFPLTVTSAQKNPTAFYLCASSFRGDKPTEAFFGQGTRLTVV.

As concerns this clone: The read finishes 3 residues shy of the CDR3 end, and the germline J gene is used to complete it. The chain uses TRBV11-3 and TRBJ1-5, with a weak D call TRBD1 (6 bases). From germline, CDR1 is SGHNT and CDR2 YENEEA. With 5 bases removed from V and 1 base from J, the gap between germline ends came to 12 bases. CDR3 length: 15 amino acids. Partial CDR3 DNA: TGTGCCAGCAGCAAACAGGGACCGAGCAATCAGCCC. Protein product: CASSKQGPSNQP. The full CDR3 protein is CASSKQGPSNQPQHF.

This clone was detected a few times. The read is 3 residues too short to cover the CDR3 end, so that end is filled in from the germline J gene. The chain has TRBV19 and TRBJ1-6; D perhaps matches TRBD1 (5 bases). V was clipped by 5 bases and J by 5 bases, with 16 bases between them. This CDR3 is built from 16 residues. The germline V gene has CDR1 LNHDA and CDR2 SQIVND (reference sequence). This CDR3 is CASSPLRDRNNSPLHF. Incomplete CDR3 DNA: TGTGCCAGTAGTCCTCTAAGAGACAGAAATAATTCACCC.

This clone has ten or more counts. The CDR3 is cut off 3 residues early in the read; its end comes from the germline J gene. The chain links TRBV7-2 to TRBJ2-7; a possible D gene is TRBD2 (5 bases). V was pared by 5 bases and J by 4 bases, with 12 bases between. This CDR3 has 13 residues. CDR1 SGHTA and CDR2 FQGNSA come from the germline V gene. CDR3 DNA (partial): TGTGCCAGCAGCCCCAGCGGCAGATACGAG. Translating it yields CASSPSGRYE. The entire CDR3 protein is CASSPSGRYEQYF.

This clone occurred a few times. The read ends 3 residues shy of where the CDR3 ends; the end is completed using the germline J gene. The V call is TRBV7-6, the J call TRBJ1-2; 7 bases match TRBD1. Germline values: CDR1 SGHVS, CDR2 FNYEAQ. CDR3 size: 17 residues. J gave up 3 bases and V 5 bases, and 15 bases lay outside the gene matches. The CDR3 loop reads CASSPRQGMVFDYGYTF. Incomplete CDR3 DNA: TGTGCCAGCAGCCCGCGACAGGGTATGGTCTTTGACTATGGC.

About this clone itself: The read stops 3 residues short of the end of the CDR3; the missing end is completed from the germline J gene. This chain connects TRBV5-1 to TRBJ2-7; D remains ambiguous. Germline CDR1 is SGHRS and CDR2 is YFSETQ. This CDR3 region has 15 residues. Trimming cost V 0 bases and J 2 bases, with 12 bases left between them. CDR3 bases read: TGCGCCAGCAGCTTGGGTCAATTAGAGCCCTACGAG. Translated: CASSLGQLEPYE. The CDR3 in full is CASSLGQLEPYEQYF.

The table lists this clone with a few counts. CDR3 sequence reads: CASSIDRGSEQYF. Partial CDR3 DNA: TGTGCCAGTAGTATAGATCGAGGGTCCGAG. The chain has TRBV19 and TRBJ2-7; weak D call: TRBD2 (5 bases). The read halts 3 residues ahead of the CDR3 end, with the missing end drawn from the germline J gene. Germline lookup yields CDR1 LNHDA and CDR2 SQIVND (reference sequence). Trimming pared 0 bases from V and 6 bases from J, leaving 9 bases between. CDR3 length: 13 amino acids.

Points on this clone: The read finishes 3 residues shy of the CDR3 end, and the germline J gene is used to complete it. The V call is TRBV2, the J call TRBJ2-4, with D possibly TRBD1 on 6 matching bases. Trimming pared 6 bases from V and 0 bases from J, leaving 9 bases between. Germline CDR1 reads SNHLY; CDR2 reads FYNNEI. This CDR3 spans 14 amino acids. CDR3 amino acids: CASRDSRAKNIQYF. The sequenced part of the CDR3 DNA is TGTGCCAGCAGGGACAGCCGAGCCAAAAACATT.

This clone was detected a few times. The read ends 3 residues early relative to the CDR3; the germline J gene fills the gap. The chain recombines TRBV6-2 or TRBV6-3 with TRBJ2-2; 7 bases match TRBD2. The CDR3 contains 17 residues. The V segment lost 4 bases and the J segment 4 bases; nucleotides outside the gene matches: 12. Germline-derived CDR1 and CDR2 are MNHEY and SVGEGT. Partial CDR3 DNA: TGTGCCAGCAGTTTTGTGGGCGGGGGAGCGCTCACCGGGGAG. Its translation: CASSFVGGGALTGE. The full CDR3 is CASSFVGGGALTGELFF.

About this clone: The read stops 3 residues short of the end of the CDR3; the missing end is completed from the germline J gene. V gene TRBV5-1 combines with J gene TRBJ2-7; a possible D gene is TRBD2 (5 bases). Germline V CDR1 and CDR2: SGHRS, YFSETQ. This CDR3 region has 14 residues. V lost 2 bases, J lost 0 bases, and 9 bases lay in between. The CDR3: CASSLYGVSYEQYF. The sequenced part of the CDR3 DNA is TGCGCCAGCAGCTTATACGGGGTCTCCTACGAG. Filled out from reference TRBV5-1 and TRBJ2-7, the complete variable domain reads KAGVTQTPRYLIKTRGQQVTLSCSPISGHRSVSWYQQTPGQGLQFLFEYFSETQRNKGNFPGRFSGRQFSNSRSEMNVSTLELGDSALYLCASSLYGVSYEQYFGPGTRLTVT.

Turning to this clone: The read comes to an end 3 residues before the CDR3 does, leaving the germline J gene to fill in the end. V and J are TRBV7-9 and TRBJ1-1; TRBD1 might be the D (5 bases). The CDR3 has 14 residues. V dropped 1 base and J dropped 1 base, with 7 bases sitting between them. Germline values: CDR1 SEHNR, CDR2 FQNEAQ (reference sequence). Here the CDR3 reads CASSLGGGNTEAFF. The sequenced part of the CDR3 DNA is TGTGCCAGCAGCTTAGGGGGGGGGAACACTGAA. Full variable domain (rest looked up from reference TRBV7-9 and TRBJ1-1): DTGVSQNPRHKITKRGQNVTFRCDPISEHNRLYWYRQTLGQGPEFLTYFQNEAQLEKSRLLSDRFSAERPKGSFSTLEIQRTEQGDSAMYLCASSLGGGNTEAFFGQGTRLTVV.

This clone was counted ten times or more. Read coverage stops 3 residues before the CDR3 terminus; the germline J gene supplies the remainder. J is TRBJ2-7 and V is TRBV20-1; TRBD1 matches 9 bases. The V gene's germline CDR1 is DFQATT and CDR2 SNEGSKA (reference sequence). The CDR3 is made up of 16 amino acids. Germline trimming cut 8 bases from V and 5 bases from J; bases unmatched to any gene: 19. The CDR3 bases that were read are TGCAGTCCAGCACATGGAATGGGACAGGGAGTCCACGAG. Its protein is CSPAHGMGQGVHE. The full CDR3 protein reads CSPAHGMGQGVHEQYF.

Ten or more counts support this clone. The read falls 3 residues short of the CDR3 end, and the missing part is taken from the germline J gene. The rearrangement links TRBV10-3 to TRBJ2-1; TRBD1 might be the D (6 bases). The ends were cut back, 2 bases at V and 4 bases at J, with 9 bases in the middle. Germline lookup yields CDR1 ENHRY and CDR2 SYGVKD. CDR3 length: 14 residues. Incomplete CDR3 DNA: TGTGCCATCAGTGAGGGACAGACATACAATGAG. Its protein is CAISEGQTYNE. The entire CDR3 is CAISEGQTYNEQFF.

At least ten counts were recorded for this clone. The read ends 3 residues early relative to the CDR3; the germline J gene fills the gap. V usage is TRBV27 and J usage is TRBJ1-5; possibly TRBD1 for D (6 bases). Trimming cost V 0 bases and J 7 bases, with 13 bases left between them. The CDR3 length is 15 residues. CDR1 MNHEY and CDR2 SMNVEV come from the germline V gene (reference sequence). CDR3 in amino acids: CASSLSGGGRQPQHF. The CDR3 DNA, read in part, is TGTGCCAGCAGTTTATCGGGGGGGGGCAGGCAGCCC.

On this clone itself: The read ends 3 residues before the CDR3 terminus; that terminus is restored from the germline J gene. V gene TRBV7-9 combines with J gene TRBJ2-7; 9 nucleotides align to TRBD1. CDR3 length: 15 amino acids. V shed 2 bases, J shed 1 base, and the junction held 3 bases outside the gene matches. Germline loops: CDR1 SEHNR, CDR2 FQNEAQ (reference sequence). CDR3 loop: CASSLSGTGSYEQYF. CDR3 bases read: TGTGCCAGCAGCTTATCCGGGACAGGGTCCTACGAG.

On this clone: The sequenced fragment ends 3 residues before the CDR3 boundary, so the rest is inferred from the germline J gene. The chain carries TRBV19 and TRBJ1-5; 8 bases match TRBD1. Germline lookup yields CDR1 LNHDA and CDR2 SQIVND (reference sequence). The V and J ends lost 5 bases and 0 bases, in that order; junction bases with no gene match: 6. The CDR3 is made up of 16 amino acids. CDR3 amino acids: CASSPGQGYSNQPQHF. The CDR3 bases that were read are TGTGCCAGTAGTCCAGGACAGGGTTATAGCAATCAGCCC.

Here the CDR3 reads CASSIVAASTEAFF. Partial CDR3 DNA: TGTGCCAGTAGTATAGTGGCGGCTTCGACTGAA. J is TRBJ1-1 and V is TRBV19; the D is unclear. The read terminates 3 residues before the CDR3 end, so the remaining end is supplied by the germline J gene. The CDR3 has 14 residues. Trimming cost V 1 base and J 5 bases, with 11 bases left between them. The V gene's germline CDR1 is LNHDA and CDR2 SQIVND (reference sequence). Complete variable domain (other parts from reference TRBV19 and TRBJ1-1): DGGITQSPKYLFRKEGQNVTLSCEQNLNHDAMYWYRQDPGQGLRLIYYSQIVNDFQKGDIAEGYSVSREKKESFPLTVTSAQKNPTAFYLCASSIVAASTEAFFGQGTRLTVV.

This clone came up a few times. The read stops 3 residues short of the end of the CDR3; the missing end is completed from the germline J gene. The J gene is TRBJ1-3, the V gene TRBV7-2; 8 nucleotides line up with TRBD1. This CDR3 comprises 15 residues. In germline, CDR1 is SGHTA, CDR2 FQGNSA. V was pared by 6 bases and J by 3 bases, with 7 bases of the junction left unmatched. CDR3 sequence: CASRAPGGGGNTIYF. The part of the CDR3 DNA that was read is TGTGCCAGCAGGGCCCCAGGGGGCGGTGGAAACACC.

This clone was found many times. The CDR3 end falls 3 residues outside the read, so it is completed with the germline J gene. V and J are TRBV7-2 and TRBJ1-1; a possible D gene is TRBD1 (5 bases). The CDR3 extends over 14 amino acids. V was cut by 4 bases and J by 2 bases, with 11 bases left in between. The germline CDR1 and CDR2 sequences are SGHTA and FQGNSA. The CDR3 bases that were read are TGTGCCAGCAGCTCTAGACAGAGCAACACTGAA. Its translation: CASSSRQSNTE. The whole CDR3 sequence is CASSSRQSNTEAFF.

This clone was detected a few times. The CDR3 end falls 3 residues outside the read, so it is completed with the germline J gene. The chain couples TRBV7-2 to TRBJ2-7, with TRBD1 matching 8 bases. The CDR3 consists of 15 residues. In germline, CDR1 is SGHTA, CDR2 FQGNSA. V lost 2 bases to trimming and J lost 4 bases; unmatched junction nucleotides: 7. The CDR3 loop is CASSLLRGRAYEQYF. Partial CDR3 DNA: TGTGCCAGCAGCTTACTCAGGGGGCGGGCGTACGAG.

A word on this clone: The sequence runs out 3 residues before the end of the CDR3; the remainder is reconstructed from the germline J gene. This chain links TRBV7-9 with TRBJ1-2, with D possibly matching TRBD1 (5 bases). CDR3 length equals 14 residues. CDR1 and CDR2 (germline): SEHNR, FQNEAQ (reference sequence). V was shortened by 1 base and J by 5 bases, with 11 bases between the two germline ends. The CDR3 here is CASSLEAGLYGYTF. CDR3 bases read: TGTGCCAGCAGCTTAGAGGCAGGGTTGTATGGC. The full variable domain, its missing parts supplied by reference TRBV7-9 and TRBJ1-2, is DTGVSQNPRHKITKRGQNVTFRCDPISEHNRLYWYRQTLGQGPEFLTYFQNEAQLEKSRLLSDRFSAERPKGSFSTLEIQRTEQGDSAMYLCASSLEAGLYGYTFGSGTRLTVV.

Note on this clone: The read stops 3 residues short of the end of the CDR3; the missing end is completed from the germline J gene. The chain has TRBV7-9 and TRBJ2-7; weak D call: TRBD2 (6 bases). V was trimmed by 5 bases and J by 4 bases, leaving 18 bases between them. The germline V gene has CDR1 SEHNR and CDR2 FQNEAQ (reference sequence). The CDR3 extends over 15 amino acids. CDR3 DNA, as far as it was read: TGTGCCAGCAGCGCAATACTAGCAAGTTTTTACGAG. It encodes CASSAILASFYE. The full CDR3 sequence reads CASSAILASFYEQYF.

This clone was seen a handful of times. The read gets to within 3 residues of the CDR3 end, and the germline J gene fills in the rest. The rearrangement uses TRBV2 and TRBJ2-5, with 7 bases lining up with TRBD1. J lost 3 bases, V lost 7 bases, and 14 bases had no gene match. Germline V CDR1 and CDR2: SNHLY, FYNNEI. This CDR3 has 16 residues. The CDR3 bases that were read are TGTGCCAGCAATGTTATCAGGACAGGACAGAAAGAGACC. As protein: CASNVIRTGQKET. The full CDR3 protein is CASNVIRTGQKETQYF.

In its sample, this clone is medium-sized (0.01 to 0.1%). The read ends 3 residues before the CDR3 terminus; that terminus is restored from the germline J gene. The chain employs TRBV12-3 or TRBV12-4 and TRBJ1-5, with 8 bases aligning to TRBD1. The CDR3 contains 15 residues. Trimming removed 4 bases from V and 0 bases from J; junction bases left unmatched: 2. The CDR3 sequence: CASSSGQVSNQPQHF. The CDR3 DNA, read in part, is TGTGCCAGCAGTTCGGGACAGGTTAGCAATCAGCCC.